This T cell receptor beta chain derives from a study of Ad26.COV2.S vaccination and SARS-CoV-2 variants. Overall study context: Intramuscular Ad26.COV2.S at 5x10^10 or 1x10^11 viral particles.

V dropped 0 bases and J dropped 5; count of bases not matched to a gene: 6. This CDR3 spans 16 amino acids. Germline V CDR1 and CDR2: GTSNPN, SVGIG (reference sequence). Indicated treatment: some 20 received Ad26.COV2.S at low or high dose, single or two shots; roughly five received placebo; per-sample allocation not given. Collection of the samples took place on day 63 after the first injection of vaccine or placebo. The data were produced by immunoSEQ multiplex PCR, yet TCRdb's version contains in-frame clones alone and is incomplete. The sample shows 300,000 to 400,000 clones, around 89% of them seen only once.

The receptor's source is a person aged 18-65 years who received the Ad26.COV2.S COVID-19 vaccine or a placebo. J is TRBJ2-1 and V is TRBV30, with 11 bases lining up with TRBD2. The source material was peripheral blood, sampled in a trial of Ad26.COV2.S vaccine versus placebo. The CDR3 region has the DNA TGTGCCTGGAGTGTACTAGCGGGAGTTCGGGACAATGAGCAGTTCTTC. Amino acid sequence: CAWSVLAGVRDNEQFF.